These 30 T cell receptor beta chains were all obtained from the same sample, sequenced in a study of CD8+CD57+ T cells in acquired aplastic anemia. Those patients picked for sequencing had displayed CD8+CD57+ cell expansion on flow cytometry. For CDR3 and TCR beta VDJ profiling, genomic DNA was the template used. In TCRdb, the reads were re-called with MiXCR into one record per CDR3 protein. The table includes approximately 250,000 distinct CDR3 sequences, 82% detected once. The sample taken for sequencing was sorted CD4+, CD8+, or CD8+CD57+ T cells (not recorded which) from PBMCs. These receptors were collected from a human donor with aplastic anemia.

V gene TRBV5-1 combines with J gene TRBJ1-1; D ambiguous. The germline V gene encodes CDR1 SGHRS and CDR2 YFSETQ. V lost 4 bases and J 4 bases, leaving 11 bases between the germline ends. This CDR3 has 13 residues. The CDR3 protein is CASSDRFVTEAFF. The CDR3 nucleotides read TGCGCCAGCAGCGACCGTTTCGTCACTGAAGCTTTCTTT.

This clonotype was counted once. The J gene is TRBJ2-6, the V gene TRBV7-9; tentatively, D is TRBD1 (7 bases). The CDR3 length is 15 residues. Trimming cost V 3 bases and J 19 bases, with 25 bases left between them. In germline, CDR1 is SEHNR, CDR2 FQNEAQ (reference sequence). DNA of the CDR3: TGTGCCAGCAGCTTTCAGGGGGGCACCGGGGAGCTGTTTACTTTC. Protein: CASSFQGGTGELFTF.

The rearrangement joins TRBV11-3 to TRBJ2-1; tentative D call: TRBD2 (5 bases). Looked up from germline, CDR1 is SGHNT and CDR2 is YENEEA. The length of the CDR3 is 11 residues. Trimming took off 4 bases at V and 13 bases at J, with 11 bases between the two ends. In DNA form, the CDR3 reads TGTGCCAGCAGCTGGGCGGGTGGTCAGTTCTTC. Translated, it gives CASSWAGGQFF.

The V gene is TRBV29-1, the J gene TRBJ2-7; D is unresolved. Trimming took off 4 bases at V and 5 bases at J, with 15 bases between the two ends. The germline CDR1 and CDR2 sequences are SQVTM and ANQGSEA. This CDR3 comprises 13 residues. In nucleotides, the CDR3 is TGCAGCGTTGTTGTAGGTGATTGGGACGAGCAGTACTTC. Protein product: CSVVVGDWDEQYF.

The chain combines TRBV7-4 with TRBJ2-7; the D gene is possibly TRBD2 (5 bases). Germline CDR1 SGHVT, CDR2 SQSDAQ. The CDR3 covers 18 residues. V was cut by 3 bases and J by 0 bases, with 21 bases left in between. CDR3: CASSLRDGEWGSSYEQYV. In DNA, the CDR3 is TGTGCCAGCAGCTTGAGAGATGGGGAGTGGGGAAGCTCCTACGAGCAGTACGTC.

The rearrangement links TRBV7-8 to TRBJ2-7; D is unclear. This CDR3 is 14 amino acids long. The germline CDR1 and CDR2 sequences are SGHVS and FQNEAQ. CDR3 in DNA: TGTGCCAGCAGCGTAGGATCGGATACCCGGTATCTTTGCGTC. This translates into CASSVGSDTRYLCV.

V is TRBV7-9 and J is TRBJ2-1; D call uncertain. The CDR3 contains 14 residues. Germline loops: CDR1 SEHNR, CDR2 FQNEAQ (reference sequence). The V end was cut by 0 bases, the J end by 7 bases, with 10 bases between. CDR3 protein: CASSLAGLGNEQFF. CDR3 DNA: TGTGCCAGCAGCTTAGCAGGTCTCGGTAATGAGCAGTTCTTC.

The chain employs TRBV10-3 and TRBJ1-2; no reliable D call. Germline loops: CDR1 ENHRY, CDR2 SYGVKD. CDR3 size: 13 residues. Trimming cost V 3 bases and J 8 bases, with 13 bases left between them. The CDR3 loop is CAISEPGRNGYTF. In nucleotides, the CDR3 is TGTGCCATCAGTGAACCGGGTAGGAACGGCTACACCTTC.

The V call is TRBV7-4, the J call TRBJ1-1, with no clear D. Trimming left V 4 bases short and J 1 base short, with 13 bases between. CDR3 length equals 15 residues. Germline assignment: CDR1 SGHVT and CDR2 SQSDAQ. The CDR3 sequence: CASSSDRGGNTEAFF. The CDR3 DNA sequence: TGTGCCAGCAGCTCAGATCGGGGAGGGAACACTGAAGCTTTCTTT.

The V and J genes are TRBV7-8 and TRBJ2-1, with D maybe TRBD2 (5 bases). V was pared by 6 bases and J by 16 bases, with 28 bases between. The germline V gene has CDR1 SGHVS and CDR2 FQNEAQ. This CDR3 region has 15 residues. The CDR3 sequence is CASSIAGGADYGYFF. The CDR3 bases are TGTGCCAGCAGTATAGCAGGCGGAGCCGACTATGGCTACTTCTTC. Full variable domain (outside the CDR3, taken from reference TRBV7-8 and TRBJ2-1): GAGVSQSPRYKVAKRGQDVALRCDPISGHVSLFWYQQALGQGPEFLTYFQNEAQLDKSGLPSDRFFAERPEGSVSTLKIQRTQQEDSAVYLCASSIAGGADYGYFFGPGTRLTVL.

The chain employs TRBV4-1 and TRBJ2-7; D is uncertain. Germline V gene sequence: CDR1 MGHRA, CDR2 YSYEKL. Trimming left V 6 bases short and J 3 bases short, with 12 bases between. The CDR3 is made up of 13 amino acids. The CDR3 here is CASRQVIGYEQYV. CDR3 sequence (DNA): TGCGCCAGCAGGCAGGTGATCGGCTACGAGCAGTACGTC.

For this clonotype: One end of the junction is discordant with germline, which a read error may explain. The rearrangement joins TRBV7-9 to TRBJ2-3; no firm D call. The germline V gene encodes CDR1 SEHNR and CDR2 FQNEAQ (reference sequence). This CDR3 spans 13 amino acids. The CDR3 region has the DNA TGTGCCAGCAGCGATGAAGGCACAGAGACGAAGGATTTT. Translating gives CASSDEGTETKDF.

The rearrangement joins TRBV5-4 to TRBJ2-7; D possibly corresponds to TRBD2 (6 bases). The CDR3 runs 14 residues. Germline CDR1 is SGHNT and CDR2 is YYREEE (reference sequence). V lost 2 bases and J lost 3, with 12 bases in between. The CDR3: CASSFTREDYEQYV. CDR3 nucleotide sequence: TGTGCCAGCAGCTTTACTAGGGAGGACTACGAGCAGTACGTC.

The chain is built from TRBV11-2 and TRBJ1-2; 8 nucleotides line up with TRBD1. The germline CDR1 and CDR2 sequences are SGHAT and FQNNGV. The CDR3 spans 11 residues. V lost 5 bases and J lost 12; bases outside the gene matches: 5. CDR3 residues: CASSPQQGDTF. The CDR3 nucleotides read TGTGCCAGCAGCCCCCAACAGGGGGACACCTTC.

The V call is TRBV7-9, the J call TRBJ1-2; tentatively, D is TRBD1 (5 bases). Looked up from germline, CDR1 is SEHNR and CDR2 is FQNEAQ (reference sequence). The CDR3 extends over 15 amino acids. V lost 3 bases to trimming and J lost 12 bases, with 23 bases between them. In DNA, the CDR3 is TGTGCCAGCAGCTTTACAAGAGGCGGGGGGAGCGACGACACCTTC. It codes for CASSFTRGGGSDDTF.

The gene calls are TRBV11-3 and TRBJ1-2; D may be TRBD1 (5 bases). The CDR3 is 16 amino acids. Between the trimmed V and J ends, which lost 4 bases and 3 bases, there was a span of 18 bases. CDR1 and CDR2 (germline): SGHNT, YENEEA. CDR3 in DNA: TGTGCCAGCAGCTCACGGGGCAAAGGCTTGGACTATGGCTACACCTTC. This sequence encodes CASSSRGKGLDYGYTF.

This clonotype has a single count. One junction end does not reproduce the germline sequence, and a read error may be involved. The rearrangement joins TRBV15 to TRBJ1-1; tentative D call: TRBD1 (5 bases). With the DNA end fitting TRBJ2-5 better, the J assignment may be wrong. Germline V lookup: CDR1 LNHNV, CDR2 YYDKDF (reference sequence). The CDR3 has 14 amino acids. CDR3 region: CATSRGSEQGDQYF. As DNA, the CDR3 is TGTGCCACCAGTAGAGGCAGCGAGCAAGGGGACCAGTACTTC.

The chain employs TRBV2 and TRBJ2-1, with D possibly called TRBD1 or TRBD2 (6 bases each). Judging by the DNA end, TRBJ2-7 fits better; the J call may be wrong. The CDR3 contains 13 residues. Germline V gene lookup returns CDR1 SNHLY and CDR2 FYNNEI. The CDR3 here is CASGDGGTNAQYF. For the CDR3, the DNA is TGTGCCAGCGGGGACGGGGGCACAAATGCGCAGTACTTC.

As DNA, the CDR3 is TGTGCCACCAGCACATCAGGTCGACCAAACACCGGGGAGCTGTTTTTT. The encoded protein is CATSTSGRPNTGELFF. J is TRBJ2-2 and V is TRBV24-1; D gene unclear. Trimming left V 7 bases short and J 2 bases short, with 16 bases between. Germline lookup yields CDR1 KGHDR and CDR2 SFDVKD. The CDR3 sequence is 16 residues long.

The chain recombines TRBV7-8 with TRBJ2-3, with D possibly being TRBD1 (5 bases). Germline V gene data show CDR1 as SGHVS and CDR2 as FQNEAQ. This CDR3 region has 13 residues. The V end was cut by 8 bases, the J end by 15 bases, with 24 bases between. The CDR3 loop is CASGDGAAETHYF. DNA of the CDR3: TGTGCCAGCGGGGATGGGGCAGCAGAGACACACTATTTT.

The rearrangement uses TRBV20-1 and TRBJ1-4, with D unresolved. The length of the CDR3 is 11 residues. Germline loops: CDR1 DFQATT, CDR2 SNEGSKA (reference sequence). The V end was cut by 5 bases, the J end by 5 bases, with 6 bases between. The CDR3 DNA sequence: TGCAGTGCTGGCCCGAATGAAAAACTGTTTTTT. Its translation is CSAGPNEKLFF.

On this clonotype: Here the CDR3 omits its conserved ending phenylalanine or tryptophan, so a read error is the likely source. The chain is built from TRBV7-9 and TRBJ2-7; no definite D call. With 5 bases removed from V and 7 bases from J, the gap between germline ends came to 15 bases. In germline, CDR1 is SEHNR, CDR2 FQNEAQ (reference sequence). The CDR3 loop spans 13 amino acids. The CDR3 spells CASSDCDVQEQYS. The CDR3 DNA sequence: TGTGCCAGCAGCGACTGCGATGTGCAGGAGCAGTACTCA.

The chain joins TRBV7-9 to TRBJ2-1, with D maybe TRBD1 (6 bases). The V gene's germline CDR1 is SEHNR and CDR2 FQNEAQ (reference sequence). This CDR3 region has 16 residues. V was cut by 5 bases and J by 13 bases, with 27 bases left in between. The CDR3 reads CASSPQGRPGTQYQFF. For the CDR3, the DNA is TGTGCCAGCAGCCCACAGGGACGCCCAGGGACCCAGTACCAGTTCTTC.

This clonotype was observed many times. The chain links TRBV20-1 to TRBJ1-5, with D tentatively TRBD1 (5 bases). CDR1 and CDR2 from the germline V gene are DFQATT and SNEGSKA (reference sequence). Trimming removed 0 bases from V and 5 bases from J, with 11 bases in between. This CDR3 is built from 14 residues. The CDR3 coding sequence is TGCAGTGCTAGAGAGGGGGGGGGGGATCAGCCCCAGCATTTT. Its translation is CSAREGGGDQPQHF.

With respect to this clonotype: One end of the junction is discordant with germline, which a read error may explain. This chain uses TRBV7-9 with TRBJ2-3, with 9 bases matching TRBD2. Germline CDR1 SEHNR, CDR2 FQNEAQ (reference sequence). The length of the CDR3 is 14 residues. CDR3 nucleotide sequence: TGTGCCAGCAGCTTACAAAGAAGCGGGGGGAGGCATGATTTT. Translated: CASSLQRSGGRHDF. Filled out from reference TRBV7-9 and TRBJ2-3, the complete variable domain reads DTGVSQNPRHKITKRGQNVTFRCDPISEHNRLYWYRQTLGQGPEFLTYFQNEAQLEKSRLLSDRFSAERPKGSFSTLEIQRTEQGDSAMYLCASSLQRSGGRHDFGPGTRLTVL.

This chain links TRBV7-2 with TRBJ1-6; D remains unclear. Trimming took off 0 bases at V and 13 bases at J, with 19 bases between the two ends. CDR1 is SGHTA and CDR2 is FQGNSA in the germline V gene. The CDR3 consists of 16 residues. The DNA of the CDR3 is TGTGCCAGCAGCTTAGCGGAGGGCCCCGATACGCAGCCCCTCCACTTT. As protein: CASSLAEGPDTQPLHF.

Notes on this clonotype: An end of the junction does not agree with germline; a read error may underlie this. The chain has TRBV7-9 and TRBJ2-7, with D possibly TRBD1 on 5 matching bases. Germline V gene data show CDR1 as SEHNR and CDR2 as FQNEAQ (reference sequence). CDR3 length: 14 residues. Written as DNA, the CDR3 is TGTGCCAGCAGCTTAGCGGGCTGTGCTCTGGGGCCAACGTTC. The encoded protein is CASSLAGCALGPTF. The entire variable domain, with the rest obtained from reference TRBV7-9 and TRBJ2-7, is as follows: DTGVSQNPRHKITKRGQNVTFRCDPISEHNRLYWYRQTLGQGPEFLTYFQNEAQLEKSRLLSDRFSAERPKGSFSTLEIQRTEQGDSAMYLCASSLAGCALGPTFGPGTRLTVT.

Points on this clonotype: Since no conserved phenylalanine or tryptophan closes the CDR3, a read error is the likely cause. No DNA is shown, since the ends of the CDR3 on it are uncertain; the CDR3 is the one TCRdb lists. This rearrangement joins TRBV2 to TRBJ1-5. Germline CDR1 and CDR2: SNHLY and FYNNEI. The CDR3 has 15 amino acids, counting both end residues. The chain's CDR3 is CASSVGTARKQPLHS.

CDR3 coding DNA: TGTGCCAGCAGCTATACTAGCGTCAACACTGAAGCTTTCTTT. Encoded protein: CASSYTSVNTEAFF. The chain has TRBV5-4 and TRBJ1-1; D unclear. Germline V gene data show CDR1 as SGHNT and CDR2 as YYREEE (reference sequence). CDR3 length: 14 residues. The ends were cut back, 3 bases at V and 2 bases at J, with 11 bases in the middle.

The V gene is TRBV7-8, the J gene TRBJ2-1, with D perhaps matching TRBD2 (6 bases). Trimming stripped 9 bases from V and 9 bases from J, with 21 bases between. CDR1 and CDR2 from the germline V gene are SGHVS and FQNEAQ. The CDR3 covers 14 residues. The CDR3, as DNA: TGTGCCAGTAGCATAACGAGCGGGCACGTTGAGCAGTTCTTC. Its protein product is CASSITSGHVEQFF. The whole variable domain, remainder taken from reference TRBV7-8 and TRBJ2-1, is GAGVSQSPRYKVAKRGQDVALRCDPISGHVSLFWYQQALGQGPEFLTYFQNEAQLDKSGLPSDRFFAERPEGSVSTLKIQRTQQEDSAVYLCASSITSGHVEQFFGPGTRLTVL.